These 27 T cell receptor beta chains were all obtained from the same sample, sequenced in a study of cytomegalovirus exposure and HLA in healthy donors. PCR amplification relied on 60 Vbeta primers (plus 13 Jbeta primers). This table comes from immunoSEQ multiplex PCR, and its TCRdb copy is limited to in-frame clones, with some not included. Of roughly 230,000 clones in the sample, around 80% are singletons; the top ten hold approximately 0.47%. Sequencing used PBMCs. The receptors derive from a boy between 10 and 17 years old in good health and CMV-seronegative.

This chain joins TRBV4-1 and TRBJ1-2, with D uncertain. V lost 1 base and J 8 bases, leaving 8 bases between the germline ends. The CDR3 extends over 12 amino acids. Germline loops: CDR1 MGHRA, CDR2 YSYEKL. In DNA, the CDR3 is TGCGCCAGCAGCCAAGTCCTCGGGGGCTACACCTTC. It yields the protein CASSQVLGGYTF.

As to this clone: Its ends do not fully match the called genes, so a read error is possible. The rearrangement uses TRBV7-7 and TRBJ1-1; 7 nucleotides agree with TRBD1. Germline CDR1 SSHAT, CDR2 FNYEAQ (reference sequence). CDR3 size: 15 residues. CDR3 sequence (DNA): TGTGCTAGCAGCCCCGGACAGGTACTGAACACTGAAGCTTTCTTT. This encodes CASSPGQVLNTEAFF.

This sequence joins TRBV7-9 and TRBJ1-2, with a weak D call TRBD1 (5 bases). The CDR3 has 12 residues. V was pared by 6 bases and J by 8 bases, with 13 bases between. Germline V gene data show CDR1 as SEHNR and CDR2 as FQNEAQ (reference sequence). As DNA, the CDR3 is TGTGCCAGCAGTCCGCCCAGGGTCGGCTACACCTTC. Translation gives CASSPPRVGYTF. Looking up the rest from reference TRBV7-9 and TRBJ1-2 gives the full variable domain: DTGVSQNPRHKITKRGQNVTFRCDPISEHNRLYWYRQTLGQGPEFLTYFQNEAQLEKSRLLSDRFSAERPKGSFSTLEIQRTEQGDSAMYLCASSPPRVGYTFGSGTRLTVV.

The V and J genes are TRBV2 and TRBJ1-3, with a tentative D call TRBD1 (6 bases). V was trimmed by 6 bases and J by 0 bases, leaving 12 bases between them. The CDR3 is 15 amino acids. The germline V gene has CDR1 SNHLY and CDR2 FYNNEI. The CDR3: CASRAGQFSGNTIYF. The CDR3 bases are TGTGCCAGCAGGGCTGGACAGTTCTCTGGAAACACCATATATTTT. The complete variable domain, with remaining parts taken from reference TRBV2 and TRBJ1-3, reads EPEVTQTPSHQVTQMGQEVILRCVPISNHLYFYWYRQILGQKVEFLVSFYNNEISEKSEIFDDQFSVERPDGSNFTLKIRSTKLEDSAMYFCASRAGQFSGNTIYFGEGSWLTVV.

V and J are TRBV6-1 and TRBJ2-7; D not resolved. The germline V and J ends were trimmed by 1 base and 2 bases, with 6 bases remaining between them. The CDR3 is 13 residues long. Germline CDR1 MNHNS, CDR2 SASEGT. CDR3 region: CASSEGLTYEQYF. DNA of the CDR3: TGTGCCAGCAGTGAAGGTCTTACCTACGAGCAGTACTTC.

V and J are TRBV4-2 and TRBJ1-2; TRBD1 agrees at 10 bases. With 1 base clipped from V and 1 base from J, the junction kept 9 bases outside the gene matches. Germline V CDR1 and CDR2: LGHNA, YNFKEQ. The CDR3 has 18 amino acids. DNA of the CDR3: TGTGCCAGCAGCCAAGTTTCCCGGGACAGGGGCCTTAACTATGGCTACACCTTC. Residues: CASSQVSRDRGLNYGYTF.

The CDR3 loop reads CASSLWDRDEKLFF. CDR3 in DNA: TGTGCCAGCAGCCTATGGGACAGGGATGAAAAACTGTTTTTT. The chain employs TRBV7-6 and TRBJ1-4; 9 nucleotides agree with TRBD1. This CDR3 has 14 amino acids. The ends lost 5 bases at V and 6 bases at J; junction bases unmatched: 4. Germline values: CDR1 SGHVS, CDR2 FNYEAQ.

About this clone itself: A junction boundary mismatches the germline segment, possibly from a read error. This chain links TRBV7-2 with TRBJ2-1; 8 bases line up with TRBD2. The germline V gene encodes CDR1 SGHTA and CDR2 FQGNSA. The CDR3 extends over 11 amino acids. As DNA, the CDR3 is TGTGCCAGCAGCTTACAAGCGGGAGCGGTCTTC. Amino acids: CASSLQAGAVF.

This sequence joins TRBV6-6 and TRBJ1-1; no reliable D call. The CDR3 loop spans 14 amino acids. CDR1 is MNHNY, CDR2 SVGAGI, per germline (reference sequence). Trimming took 2 bases from V and 1 from J, leaving 8 bases between them. This chain's CDR3 is CASSYRAGNTEAFF. DNA of the CDR3: TGTGCCAGCAGTTACCGGGCGGGGAACACTGAAGCTTTCTTT.

This clone was detected a few times. This chain joins TRBV27 and TRBJ1-1; D ambiguous. CDR1 and CDR2 from the germline V gene are MNHEY and SMNVEV (reference sequence). The CDR3 consists of 15 residues. V lost 1 base, J lost 1 base, and 10 bases lay in between. CDR3 protein: CASSLYDSSNTEAFF. In DNA, the CDR3 is TGTGCCAGCAGTTTATATGACTCTTCGAACACTGAAGCTTTCTTT.

The CDR3 DNA reads TGTGCCAGCAGCTCGACAGGGGGCGGAGGAGAGACCCAGTACTTC. It specifies CASSSTGGGGETQYF. The chain uses TRBV5-4 and TRBJ2-5; 10 positions match TRBD1. Per the germline V gene, CDR1 is SGHNT and CDR2 is YYREEE (reference sequence). This CDR3 has 15 residues. The V segment lost 3 bases and the J segment 4 bases; nucleotides outside the gene matches: 6.

The table lists this clone with a few counts. The J gene is TRBJ1-4, the V gene TRBV27, with a tentative D call TRBD1 (6 bases). Germline V gives CDR1 MNHEY, CDR2 SMNVEV (reference sequence). This CDR3 contains 14 residues. Trimming removed 6 bases at V and 7 bases at J, with 15 bases between. The CDR3 sequence: CASRYRVESEKLFF. CDR3 bases: TGTGCCAGCAGGTACAGGGTAGAGAGTGAAAAACTGTTTTTT.

The chain couples TRBV6-5 to TRBJ2-5, with 7 bases fitting TRBD1. The closer fit of TRBJ2-7 to the DNA end suggests the J call may be wrong. Germline V gene data show CDR1 as MNHEY and CDR2 as SVGAGI. This CDR3 spans 16 amino acids. CDR3 in DNA: TGTGCCAGCAGTTACACAGGGGTAACTCACTCCTACGAGCAGTACTTC. Its protein product is CASSYTGVTHSYEQYF.

This clone was detected a few times. The genes are TRBV7-6 and TRBJ2-2; D is possibly TRBD1 (6 bases). Germline CDR1 and CDR2: SGHVS and FNYEAQ. V lost 6 bases and J lost 10, with 21 bases in between. This CDR3 is built from 15 residues. This CDR3 is CASSLTTQGLEELFF. The CDR3 DNA reads TGTGCCAGCAGTTTAACGACGCAGGGGCTCGAGGAGCTGTTTTTT.

The chain is built from TRBV30 and TRBJ2-2; 8 bases align to TRBD2. Germline values: CDR1 GTSNPN, CDR2 SVGIG (reference sequence). Trimming at V came to 0 bases and at J to 7 bases, leaving 7 bases not matched to a gene. The CDR3 consists of 15 residues. Here the CDR3 reads CAWSVPGGAVGELFF. The CDR3 nucleotides read TGTGCCTGGAGTGTACCCGGGGGGGCCGTCGGGGAGCTGTTTTTT.

The V and J genes are TRBV11-2 and TRBJ2-2; 7 bases are a match to TRBD1. The CDR3 is 15 residues long. The J segment lost 5 bases and the V segment lost 3 bases, leaving 6 bases of the junction unmatched. Germline V gene sequence: CDR1 SGHAT, CDR2 FQNNGV. The chain's CDR3 is CASSFGRGITGELFF. The CDR3 region has the DNA TGTGCCAGCAGCTTTGGCAGGGGGATTACCGGGGAGCTGTTTTTT.

The chain couples TRBV11-2 to TRBJ2-1; weak D call: TRBD2 (5 bases). Looked up from germline, CDR1 is SGHAT and CDR2 is FQNNGV. CDR3 length: 12 residues. Trimming shortened V by 5 bases and J by 10 bases, and 12 bases separated the two germline ends. This chain's CDR3 is CASSILVPEQFF. CDR3 coding DNA: TGTGCCAGCAGCATACTAGTCCCCGAGCAGTTCTTC.

The chain is built from TRBV5-4 and TRBJ2-7; perhaps TRBD2 as D (7 bases). V was shortened by 3 bases and J by 6 bases, with 13 bases between the two germline ends. The CDR3 totals 13 residues. Germline V gene lookup returns CDR1 SGHNT and CDR2 YYREEE (reference sequence). DNA for the CDR3: TGTGCCAGCAGCTCGGCCGGGGGGCGCGAGCAGTACTTC. Protein sequence: CASSSAGGREQYF.

V and J are TRBV30 and TRBJ1-5; no clear D. The germline V gene encodes CDR1 GTSNPN and CDR2 SVGIG (reference sequence). The CDR3 sequence is 14 residues long. The V gene lost 0 bases and the J gene lost 4 bases, with 10 bases spanning the gap. CDR3 protein: CAWSVLSGNQPQHF. CDR3 in DNA: TGTGCCTGGAGTGTACTTTCGGGGAATCAGCCCCAGCATTTT.

V gene TRBV6-4 combines with J gene TRBJ2-3; 7 positions agree with TRBD2. With V trimmed by 5 bases and J by 4 bases, 9 bases remained unmatched. The V gene's germline CDR1 is MRHNA and CDR2 SNTAGT. The CDR3 spans 15 residues. CDR3 amino acids: CASSRTGEGPDTQYF. CDR3 sequence (DNA): TGTGCCAGCAGTAGGACGGGGGAGGGGCCAGATACGCAGTATTTT.

The genes are TRBV7-8 and TRBJ1-1; TRBD1 matches at 7 bases. Per the germline V gene, CDR1 is SGHVS and CDR2 is FQNEAQ. V dropped 6 bases and J dropped 0; count of bases not matched to a gene: 7. The CDR3 covers 15 residues. The CDR3 DNA is TGTGCCAGCAGACCCCGACAGGGACTGAACACTGAAGCTTTCTTT. Protein sequence: CASRPRQGLNTEAFF. Variable domain in full (rest from reference TRBV7-8 and TRBJ1-1): GAGVSQSPRYKVAKRGQDVALRCDPISGHVSLFWYQQALGQGPEFLTYFQNEAQLDKSGLPSDRFFAERPEGSVSTLKIQRTQQEDSAVYLCASRPRQGLNTEAFFGQGTRLTVV.

V and J are TRBV28 and TRBJ2-5, with 9 bases identical to TRBD2. This CDR3 region has 17 residues. Losses at the gene ends were 2 bases for V and 1 base for J; bases not matched to a gene: 8. Germline V gene sequence: CDR1 MDHEN, CDR2 SYDVKM. The CDR3 is CASSLKEGLASQETQYF. In nucleotides, the CDR3 is TGTGCCAGCAGTTTAAAGGAAGGACTAGCGAGCCAAGAGACCCAGTACTTC. The whole variable domain, remainder taken from reference TRBV28 and TRBJ2-5, is DVKVTQSSRYLVKRTGEKVFLECVQDMDHENMFWYRQDPGLGLRLIYFSYDVKMKEKGDIPEGYSVSREKKERFSLILESASTNQTSMYLCASSLKEGLASQETQYFGPGTRLLVL.

The chain couples TRBV7-8 to TRBJ1-3; D not certain. Germline loops: CDR1 SGHVS, CDR2 FQNEAQ. V was trimmed by 1 base and J by 4 bases, leaving 11 bases between them. The CDR3 extends over 15 amino acids. The CDR3 spells CASSLDGGGGNTIYF. For the CDR3, the DNA is TGTGCCAGCAGCTTAGATGGAGGAGGGGGAAACACCATATATTTT.

The chain combines TRBV11-2 with TRBJ2-7, with 7 bases fitting TRBD2. CDR1 is SGHAT, CDR2 FQNNGV, per germline. After removal of 7 bases from V and 3 bases from J, the junction contained 12 bases not matched to a gene. The CDR3 is made up of 15 amino acids. The CDR3 DNA reads as TGTGCCAGCAACCCCTTGCGGGGGAGGGTCTACGAGCAGTACTTC. Translated: CASNPLRGRVYEQYF. Combining the CDR3 with reference TRBV11-2 and TRBJ2-7 gives the whole variable domain EAGVAQSPRYKIIEKRQSVAFWCNPISGHATLYWYQQILGQGPKLLIQFQNNGVVDDSQLPKDRFSAERLKGVDSTLKIQPAKLEDSAVYLCASNPLRGRVYEQYFGPGTRLTVT.

This chain uses TRBV7-9 with TRBJ2-1; TRBD2 matches 8 bases. The CDR3 spans 15 residues. Trimming cost V 5 bases and J 9 bases; bases outside gene matches: 12. Germline V gene data show CDR1 as SEHNR and CDR2 as FQNEAQ (reference sequence). CDR3 sequence reads: CASSPGGGFFPEQFF. In DNA form, the CDR3 reads TGTGCCAGCAGCCCGGGAGGGGGGTTTTTTCCTGAGCAGTTCTTC. The whole variable domain, filled in from reference TRBV7-9 and TRBJ2-1, reads DTGVSQNPRHKITKRGQNVTFRCDPISEHNRLYWYRQTLGQGPEFLTYFQNEAQLEKSRLLSDRFSAERPKGSFSTLEIQRTEQGDSAMYLCASSPGGGFFPEQFFGPGTRLTVL.

The chain is built from TRBV6-1 and TRBJ1-6, with 9 nucleotides matching TRBD1. The V and J ends lost 6 bases and 7 bases, in that order; junction bases with no gene match: 4. The CDR3 extends over 14 amino acids. Germline lookup yields CDR1 MNHNS and CDR2 SASEGT. Here the CDR3 DNA reads TGTGCCAGCAGCCTGGGACAGGGCAATTCACCCCTCCACTTT. It yields the protein CASSLGQGNSPLHF.

With respect to this clone: Other DNA sequences in this sample translate to the same CDR3. The chain employs TRBV5-1 and TRBJ2-7, with 13 nucleotides matching TRBD2. J lost 5 bases, V lost 3 bases, and 8 bases had no gene match. The CDR3 has 16 amino acids. Germline V gene data show CDR1 as SGHRS and CDR2 as YFSETQ. CDR3 DNA sequence: TGCGCCAGCAGCTCGGGTGGACTAGCGGGGGACAACGAGCAGTACTTC. Amino acids: CASSSGGLAGDNEQYF.